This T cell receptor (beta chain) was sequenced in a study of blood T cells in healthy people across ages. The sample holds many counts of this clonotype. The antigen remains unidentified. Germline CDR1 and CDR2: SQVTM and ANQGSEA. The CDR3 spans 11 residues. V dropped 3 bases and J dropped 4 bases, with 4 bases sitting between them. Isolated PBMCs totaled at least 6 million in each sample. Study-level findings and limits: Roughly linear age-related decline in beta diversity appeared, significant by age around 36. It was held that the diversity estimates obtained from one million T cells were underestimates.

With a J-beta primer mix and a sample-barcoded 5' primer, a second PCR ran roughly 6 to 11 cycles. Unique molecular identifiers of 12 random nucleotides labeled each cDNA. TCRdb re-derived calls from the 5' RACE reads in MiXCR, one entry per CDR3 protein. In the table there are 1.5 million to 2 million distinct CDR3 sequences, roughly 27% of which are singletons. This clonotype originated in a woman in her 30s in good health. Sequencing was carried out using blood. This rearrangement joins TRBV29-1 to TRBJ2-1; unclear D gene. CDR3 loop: CSVDQYNEQFF. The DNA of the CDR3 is TGCAGCGTTGATCAGTACAATGAGCAGTTCTTC.